This TCR beta chain was sequenced for a study of T cell changes during pregnancy in multiple sclerosis. V lost 5 bases and J lost 5, with 18 bases in between. Germline loops: CDR1 MDHEN, CDR2 SYDVKM. This CDR3 contains 15 residues. This clone was recorded only once. Profiled with immunoSEQ multiplex PCR; TCRdb holds only in-frame clones, not every one. The table shows around 110,000 clones, with roughly 92% occurring only once. The sequence derives from a female donor with multiple sclerosis, enrolled in a pregnancy study. The chain uses TRBV28 and TRBJ1-2; D is undetermined. Sample: peripheral blood, taken after pregnancy. This CDR3 reads CASSPPQEELYGYTF. CDR3 nucleotide sequence: TGTGCCAGCAGTCCCCCGCAAGAAGAGCTGTATGGCTACACCTTC.